The clone carrying this TCR beta chain occurred a few times. Profiling relied on immunoSEQ multiplex PCR, and the TCRdb table lists in-frame clones only, not all of them. Among approximately 150,000 clones listed, approximately 90% were seen once. This entry belongs to a study of T cell responses to AZD1222 COVID-19 vaccine. The CDR3 runs 14 residues. In germline, CDR1 is MNHNS, CDR2 SASEGT. Between the trimmed V and J ends, which lost 2 bases and 1 base, there was a span of 9 bases. This TCR was recovered from an adult who received the AZD1222 COVID-19 vaccine. The specimen comprised peripheral blood, sampled 28 days after the second AZD1222 dose. The V call is TRBV6-1, the J call TRBJ2-7; D remains unclear. CDR3 nucleotide sequence: TGTGCCAGCAGTGAACGGGCGGCTTCCTACGAGCAGTACTTC. The encoded protein is CASSERAASYEQYF.